Below, 27 T cell receptor beta chains from the same sample are listed, as sequenced in a study of a mutant IDH1 vaccine in newly diagnosed glioma. Time point here: week 11, during vaccination. The content of each vaccine dose was 300 ug of mutant IDH1 20-mer peptide, and topical imiquimod accompanied it. Repertoires were generated with immunoSEQ multiplex PCR, while TCRdb's copy carries only in-frame clones and drops some. The repertoire holds roughly 120,000 clones, with about nine tenths as singletons. What these receptors recognize is not known. The sample was PBMCs, taken from a glioma patient whose treatment included an IDH1 peptide vaccine. Source of these receptors: a woman aged 45 to 65 with glioma.

This rearrangement joins TRBV2 to TRBJ1-4; no definite D call. CDR3 length: 14 amino acids. V dropped 6 bases and J dropped 4 bases, with 12 bases sitting between them. The germline CDR1 and CDR2 sequences are SNHLY and FYNNEI. CDR3 DNA: TGTGCCAGCAGCCCGCGCCAATTTAATGAAAAACTGTTTTTT. Its protein product is CASSPRQFNEKLFF.

The DNA for the CDR3 is TGCGCCAGCAGCTTAACATCAGAGACCCAGTACTTC. Amino acid sequence: CASSLTSETQYF. The chain has TRBV5-1 and TRBJ2-5; D unresolved. V was shortened by 2 bases and J by 4 bases, with 6 bases between the two germline ends. Germline V gene data show CDR1 as SGHRS and CDR2 as YFSETQ. This CDR3 region has 12 residues.

The rearrangement links TRBV5-1 to TRBJ2-5; 7 nucleotides line up with TRBD1. The CDR3 is 14 residues long. The J segment lost 0 bases and the V segment lost 4 bases, leaving 3 bases of the junction unmatched. In germline, CDR1 is SGHRS, CDR2 YFSETQ. CDR3 DNA sequence: TGCGCCAGCAGCATACAGGGGAACCAAGAGACCCAGTACTTC. Its translation is CASSIQGNQETQYF.

J is TRBJ2-2 and V is TRBV28; TRBD1 agrees at 8 bases. The V gene's germline CDR1 is MDHEN and CDR2 SYDVKM. V dropped 5 bases and J dropped 6; count of bases not matched to a gene: 2. The CDR3 extends over 13 amino acids. In DNA form, the CDR3 reads TGTGCCAGCAGTGGACAGGGTTCCGGGGAGCTGTTTTTT. Amino acids: CASSGQGSGELFF.

This clone was recorded only once. The chain links TRBV25-1 to TRBJ2-1, with D possibly TRBD2 on 6 matching bases. V was trimmed by 8 bases and J by 2 bases, leaving 13 bases between them. The germline V gene encodes CDR1 MGHDK and CDR2 SYGVNS. The CDR3 has 14 amino acids. CDR3 amino acids: CASGASGPYNEQFF. DNA for the CDR3: TGTGCCAGCGGAGCGAGCGGGCCCTACAATGAGCAGTTCTTC.

The J gene is TRBJ2-5, the V gene TRBV7-9; 7 positions match TRBD1. Looked up from germline, CDR1 is SEHNR and CDR2 is FQNEAQ (reference sequence). Trimming took 3 bases from V and 4 from J; bases not matched to a gene: 8. The CDR3 extends over 15 amino acids. CDR3 sequence: CASSLQGHRGETQYF. CDR3 DNA sequence: TGTGCCAGCAGCTTGCAGGGACACAGGGGAGAGACCCAGTACTTC.

V usage is TRBV30 and J usage is TRBJ1-1, with a possible D match to TRBD1 (5 bases). Trimming cost V 2 bases and J 1 base, with 11 bases left between them. The CDR3 loop spans 14 amino acids. In germline, CDR1 is GTSNPN, CDR2 SVGIG (reference sequence). This CDR3 is CAWSLYRKNTEAFF. CDR3 DNA sequence: TGTGCCTGGAGTTTGTACAGGAAGAACACTGAAGCTTTCTTT.

This rearrangement joins TRBV29-1 to TRBJ1-2; D ambiguous. V was clipped by 7 bases and J by 4 bases, with 13 bases between them. Germline CDR1 is SQVTM and CDR2 is ANQGSEA. CDR3 size: 12 residues. CDR3 DNA: TGCAGCGCCGAGGGCCGCGGCTATGGCTACACCTTC. The encoded protein is CSAEGRGYGYTF.

V usage is TRBV6-1 and J usage is TRBJ2-7, with 9 bases matching TRBD1. Germline lookup yields CDR1 MNHNS and CDR2 SASEGT. CDR3 length: 15 residues. V shed 0 bases and J 2 bases; nucleotides not matched to a gene: 2. The CDR3 loop is CASSEAGTGPYEQYF. CDR3 sequence (DNA): TGTGCCAGCAGTGAAGCAGGGACAGGGCCCTACGAGCAGTACTTC.

In DNA form, the CDR3 reads TGTGCCAGCAGCTCACGTGGGACATCCAGCAGCAGGGCTAATGAAAAACTGTTTTTT. It is translated as CASSSRGTSSSRANEKLFF. The chain carries TRBV5-6 and TRBJ1-4; D may be TRBD1 (6 bases). V was shortened by 3 bases and J by 3 bases, with 24 bases between the two germline ends. CDR1 is SGHDT and CDR2 is YYEEEE in the germline V gene. This CDR3 contains 19 residues.

This clone came up once. The gene calls are TRBV28 and TRBJ2-5; the D gene is possibly TRBD2 (6 bases). V was trimmed by 8 bases and J by 5 bases, leaving 15 bases between them. Looked up from germline, CDR1 is MDHEN and CDR2 is SYDVKM. The CDR3 has 13 amino acids. CDR3 nucleotides: TGTGCCAGCCGCCCCTCGGGGGTCGAGACCCAGTACTTC. Protein sequence: CASRPSGVETQYF. The entire variable domain, with the rest obtained from reference TRBV28 and TRBJ2-5, is as follows: DVKVTQSSRYLVKRTGEKVFLECVQDMDHENMFWYRQDPGLGLRLIYFSYDVKMKEKGDIPEGYSVSREKKERFSLILESASTNQTSMYLCASRPSGVETQYFGPGTRLLVL.

The chain carries TRBV7-9 and TRBJ2-7, with D possibly matching TRBD1 (6 bases). Germline V gene sequence: CDR1 SEHNR, CDR2 FQNEAQ (reference sequence). The CDR3 extends over 18 amino acids. V lost 2 bases, J lost 6 bases, and 26 bases lay in between. This chain's CDR3 is CASSLPPGDPLRRIEQYF. The CDR3 coding sequence is TGTGCCAGCAGCTTACCTCCAGGGGACCCACTTCGTAGGATCGAGCAGTACTTC.

This sequence joins TRBV9 and TRBJ2-1; D is undetermined. V lost 1 base and J lost 8, with 7 bases in between. Germline loops: CDR1 SGDLS, CDR2 YYNGEE. The CDR3 extends over 12 amino acids. The DNA for the CDR3 is TGTGCCAGCAGCGTAAGGGTCCATGAGCAGTTCTTC. Amino acid sequence: CASSVRVHEQFF.

This chain connects TRBV5-1 to TRBJ2-6; D is uncertain. The CDR3 is 14 residues long. Deletions cut 8 bases from V and 4 bases from J, with 13 bases between. Per the germline V gene, CDR1 is SGHRS and CDR2 is YFSETQ. CDR3: CASRPPLGANVLTF. CDR3 nucleotide sequence: TGCGCCAGTAGACCTCCGCTCGGGGCCAACGTCCTGACTTTC. Combining the CDR3 with reference TRBV5-1 and TRBJ2-6 gives the whole variable domain KAGVTQTPRYLIKTRGQQVTLSCSPISGHRSVSWYQQTPGQGLQFLFEYFSETQRNKGNFPGRFSGRQFSNSRSEMNVSTLELGDSALYLCASRPPLGANVLTFGAGSRLTVL.

V gene TRBV14 combines with J gene TRBJ2-5; no firm D call. Matching the DNA end better, TRBJ2-7 makes the J call doubtful. This CDR3 contains 13 residues. CDR1 is SGHDN, CDR2 FVKESK, per germline. This CDR3 is CASSPLPYNEQYF. In nucleotides, the CDR3 is TGTGCCAGCAGTCCACTTCCCTACAACGAGCAGTACTTC.

In this sample, this clone turned up once. This CDR3 is CASTRGVTGELFF. The DNA of the CDR3 is TGTGCCAGCACCCGAGGGGTCACCGGGGAGCTGTTTTTT. The chain has TRBV2 and TRBJ2-2; either TRBD1 or TRBD2 may fit D (5 bases each). V dropped 7 bases and J dropped 4 bases, with 10 bases sitting between them. Germline V gene sequence: CDR1 SNHLY, CDR2 FYNNEI. This CDR3 has 13 residues.

For this clone: Within the sample, other DNA sequences also encode this same CDR3. The V call is TRBV27, the J call TRBJ2-1; D gene ambiguous. Trimming shortened V by 3 bases and J by 6 bases, and 3 bases separated the two germline ends. The CDR3 sequence is 11 residues long. The germline gives CDR1 MNHEY, CDR2 SMNVEV (reference sequence). The CDR3 loop reads CASSLGNEQFF. For the CDR3, the DNA is TGTGCCAGCAGTTTGGGCAATGAGCAGTTCTTC.

The J gene is TRBJ2-7, the V gene TRBV5-3; 13 bases align to TRBD2. TRBV5-3 is designated an ORF whose function remains uncertain. V was pared by 4 bases and J by 7 bases, with 8 bases of the junction left unmatched. The CDR3 loop spans 15 amino acids. As DNA, the CDR3 is TGTGCCAGAAGCAAGGGACTAGCGGGGAGTGGAGAGCAGTACTTC. The encoded protein is CARSKGLAGSGEQYF.

The V and J genes are TRBV6-6 and TRBJ1-1, with D maybe TRBD1 (5 bases). Per the germline V gene, CDR1 is MNHNY and CDR2 is SVGAGI (reference sequence). V was clipped by 7 bases and J by 7 bases, with 13 bases between them. The CDR3 has 12 residues. The CDR3 loop reads CASNRPGGEAFF. Written as DNA, the CDR3 is TGTGCCAGCAACCGACCGGGGGGTGAAGCTTTCTTT.

About this clone: The sample carries other DNA sequences with the same CDR3. The gene calls are TRBV5-1 and TRBJ1-5; tentatively, D is TRBD1 (6 bases). Germline lookup yields CDR1 SGHRS and CDR2 YFSETQ. Trimming left V 0 bases short and J 2 bases short, with 6 bases between. This CDR3 contains 14 residues. CDR3 region: CASSLAGGNQPQHF. DNA of the CDR3: TGCGCCAGCAGCTTGGCAGGGGGCAATCAGCCCCAGCATTTT. Full variable domain (remainder filled in from reference TRBV5-1 and TRBJ1-5): KAGVTQTPRYLIKTRGQQVTLSCSPISGHRSVSWYQQTPGQGLQFLFEYFSETQRNKGNFPGRFSGRQFSNSRSEMNVSTLELGDSALYLCASSLAGGNQPQHFGDGTRLSIL.

This rearrangement joins TRBV27 to TRBJ2-5; D gene uncertain. The DNA matches TRBJ2-7 better at its end, which makes the J call doubtful. There are 15 residues in the CDR3. Germline lookup yields CDR1 MNHEY and CDR2 SMNVEV (reference sequence). The CDR3 spells CASSLSLGRPYEQYF. DNA of the CDR3: TGTGCCAGCAGTTTATCGTTGGGTCGCCCCTACGAGCAGTACTTC.

This rearrangement joins TRBV5-1 to TRBJ2-1; possibly TRBD1 for D (6 bases). CDR1 and CDR2 from the germline V gene are SGHRS and YFSETQ. The ends were cut back, 0 bases at V and 0 bases at J, with 10 bases in the middle. This CDR3 has 16 residues. CDR3 in amino acids: CASSLEGETSYNEQFF. The DNA of the CDR3 is TGCGCCAGCAGCTTGGAGGGGGAGACCTCCTACAATGAGCAGTTCTTC.

V is TRBV6-6 and J is TRBJ1-2; D is ambiguous. CDR1 and CDR2 from the germline V gene are MNHNY and SVGAGI (reference sequence). The V gene lost 3 bases and the J gene lost 5 bases, with 10 bases spanning the gap. This CDR3 is 13 amino acids long. CDR3: CASSYGVEYGYTF. Written as DNA, the CDR3 is TGTGCCAGCAGTTATGGGGTAGAATATGGCTACACCTTC.

V is TRBV20-1 and J is TRBJ2-7, with TRBD1 matching 8 bases. V was pared by 5 bases and J by 6 bases, with 3 bases of the junction left unmatched. The CDR3 consists of 11 residues. Germline V gene lookup returns CDR1 DFQATT and CDR2 SNEGSKA (reference sequence). CDR3 coding DNA: TGCAGTGCTTGGACAGGGAGCGAGCAGTACTTC. It specifies CSAWTGSEQYF.

This chain connects TRBV7-9 to TRBJ1-2; D ambiguous. V was pared by 5 bases and J by 8 bases, with 18 bases between. Per the germline V gene, CDR1 is SEHNR and CDR2 is FQNEAQ (reference sequence). This CDR3 has 14 residues. The chain's CDR3 is CASSPDHPGKGYTF. CDR3 bases: TGTGCCAGCAGCCCCGACCATCCCGGTAAGGGCTACACCTTC.

This clone appeared a single time. The rearrangement joins TRBV27 to TRBJ1-6; D not resolved. V was trimmed by 3 bases and J by 7 bases, leaving 10 bases between them. This CDR3 has 14 residues. In germline, CDR1 is MNHEY, CDR2 SMNVEV (reference sequence). The CDR3 coding sequence is TGTGCCAGCAGTTTTATGGGTTTGAATTCACCCCTCCACTTT. Protein: CASSFMGLNSPLHF.

The rearrangement links TRBV28 to TRBJ2-7; 10 bases are shared with TRBD1. The junction had 7 bases not matched to a gene; V was cut back by 3 bases and J by 5 bases. Germline CDR1 and CDR2: MDHEN and SYDVKM. The CDR3 runs 15 residues. In DNA form, the CDR3 reads TGTGCCAGCAGTTTGGGAGGGACAGGGGTTAACGAGCAGTACTTC. Amino acid sequence: CASSLGGTGVNEQYF.